These 27 T cell receptor beta chains share one sample of origin, sequenced in a study of T cells in Graves' hyperthyroidism and ophthalmopathy. Template material for amplifying TCR beta CDR3 regions consisted of RNA transcripts. TCR CDR3 regions were first amplified by RT-PCR with HTBI primers. Each CDR3 protein is one row after TCRdb ran MiXCR on the multiplex PCR reads. The table lists around 600,000 distinct CDR3 sequences, roughly 15% of them singletons. The specimen sequenced was blood. The origin of the receptors is a woman in her forties or fifties with Graves' ophthalmopathy.

This clonotype was recorded many times. V and J are TRBV24-1 and TRBJ2-7; D unresolved. V lost 3 bases, J lost 8 bases, and 10 bases lay in between. Germline V gives CDR1 KGHDR, CDR2 SFDVKD. The CDR3 is made up of 12 amino acids. CDR3 sequence: CATSDPFRQQYF. In DNA, the CDR3 is TGTGCCACCAGTGATCCGTTTCGCCAGCAGTACTTC.

The J gene is TRBJ1-5, the V gene TRBV3-1, with a possible D match to TRBD1 (5 bases). V gave up 5 bases and J gave up 4 bases, with 15 bases separating them. Germline V gene lookup returns CDR1 LGHDT and CDR2 YNNKEL (reference sequence). The CDR3 totals 15 residues. The CDR3 reads CASSSRGNGNQPQHF. For the CDR3, the DNA is TGTGCCAGCAGCTCAAGGGGTAATGGAAATCAGCCCCAGCATTTT.

The chain joins TRBV4-1 to TRBJ2-3; TRBD2 matches 12 bases. The CDR3 spans 15 residues. Per germline, CDR1 MGHRA and CDR2 YSYEKL. V shed 6 bases, J shed 5 bases, and the junction held 6 bases outside the gene matches. The DNA for the CDR3 is TGCGCCAGCAGAACGCCGGGACTAGCGGGAGATACGCAGTATTTT. Amino acids: CASRTPGLAGDTQYF.

This clonotype was detected many times. The chain has TRBV20-1 and TRBJ1-2; TRBD1 might be the D (5 bases). Germline CDR1 is DFQATT and CDR2 is SNEGSKA (reference sequence). V was pared by 5 bases and J by 0 bases, with 10 bases between. There are 13 residues in the CDR3. The CDR3 sequence is CSAGGLANYGYTF. In nucleotides, the CDR3 is TGCAGTGCTGGGGGACTTGCTAACTATGGCTACACCTTC.

This clonotype was found many times. The CDR3 protein is CSAARLAGGSDTQYF. Written as DNA, the CDR3 is TGCAGTGCTGCCCGACTAGCGGGGGGTTCAGATACGCAGTATTTT. The V gene is TRBV20-1, the J gene TRBJ2-3, with TRBD2 identical over 13 bases. This CDR3 is built from 15 residues. The germline V gene has CDR1 DFQATT and CDR2 SNEGSKA (reference sequence). The ends lost 5 bases at V and 4 bases at J; junction bases unmatched: 6.

This clonotype occurred many times. The chain couples TRBV30 to TRBJ2-1, with TRBD2 identical over 10 bases. The CDR3 has 14 amino acids. V shed 2 bases and J 8 bases; nucleotides not matched to a gene: 6. Per the germline V gene, CDR1 is GTSNPN and CDR2 is SVGIG (reference sequence). The CDR3, as DNA: TGTGCCTGGAGTCAGGTAGCGGGAGGCTATGAGCAGTTCTTC. It is translated as CAWSQVAGGYEQFF.

This clonotype was detected only a few times. The chain is built from TRBV6-1 and TRBJ2-7; D perhaps matches TRBD2 (6 bases). The CDR3 covers 12 residues. Germline CDR1 MNHNS, CDR2 SASEGT. Trimming shortened V by 7 bases and J by 2 bases, and 9 bases separated the two germline ends. CDR3 in DNA: TGTGCCAGCATCGGGGGTCCCTACGAGCAGTACTTC. It is translated as CASIGGPYEQYF.

This clonotype was counted a few times. The chain links TRBV29-1 to TRBJ2-1, with TRBD2 identical over 7 bases. Germline trimming cut 4 bases from V and 3 bases from J; bases unmatched to any gene: 6. The CDR3 spans 14 residues. Germline V gene sequence: CDR1 SQVTM, CDR2 ANQGSEA. This CDR3 reads CSVGVTSRYNEQFF. The CDR3 DNA reads as TGCAGCGTTGGGGTGACTAGCCGCTACAATGAGCAGTTCTTC.

Turning to this clonotype: The junction departs from germline at one end; a sequencing error may be responsible. The rearrangement links TRBV19 to TRBJ2-5, with D unresolved. From germline, CDR1 is LNHDA and CDR2 SQIVND (reference sequence). The CDR3 is made up of 14 amino acids. This CDR3 is CTSSIRVLGETQYF. CDR3 DNA: TGTACCAGTAGTATTCGGGTCCTAGGAGAGACCCAGTACTTC.

The rearrangement joins TRBV5-5 to TRBJ1-4; possible D gene TRBD1, 5 bases. V was shortened by 4 bases and J by 8 bases, with 36 bases between the two germline ends. This CDR3 spans 21 amino acids. Germline values: CDR1 SGHKS, CDR2 YYEKEE (reference sequence). CDR3 region: CASSRSVDLAAVGAGSEKLFF. CDR3 DNA sequence: TGTGCCAGCAGCCGGAGCGTCGACCTTGCCGCAGTCGGGGCAGGAAGCGAAAAACTGTTTTTT. The variable domain in full, with the rest retrieved from reference TRBV5-5 and TRBJ1-4, is DAGVTQSPTHLIKTRGQQVTLRCSPISGHKSVSWYQQVLGQGPQFIFQYYEKEERGRGNFPDRFSARQFPNYSSELNVNALLLGDSALYLCASSRSVDLAAVGAGSEKLFFGSGTQLSVL.

Many counts were recorded for this clonotype. The V call is TRBV7-2, the J call TRBJ2-5; 12 bases fit TRBD2. Germline lookup yields CDR1 SGHTA and CDR2 FQGNSA. J gave up 7 bases and V 5 bases, and 11 bases lay outside the gene matches. There are 16 residues in the CDR3. This CDR3 is CASSPQSPSGGGTQYF. CDR3 DNA sequence: TGTGCCAGCAGCCCCCAGTCCCCTAGCGGGGGGGGGACCCAGTACTTC.

This clonotype showed up many times. V usage is TRBV7-8 and J usage is TRBJ1-5; no firm D call. In germline, CDR1 is SGHVS, CDR2 FQNEAQ. The CDR3 totals 14 residues. V was shortened by 4 bases and J by 0 bases, with 7 bases between the two germline ends. CDR3 sequence: CASSSDFSNQPQHF. CDR3 DNA sequence: TGTGCCAGCAGCTCTGATTTTAGCAATCAGCCCCAGCATTTT.

This clonotype was detected ten times or more. The chain is built from TRBV7-9 and TRBJ1-4, with a tentative D call TRBD1 (6 bases). Trimming stripped 1 base from V and 4 bases from J, with 13 bases between. The CDR3 covers 16 residues. Germline CDR1 and CDR2: SEHNR and FQNEAQ (reference sequence). The CDR3 is CASSLETGGLNEKLFF. CDR3 sequence (DNA): TGTGCCAGCAGCTTAGAAACGGGGGGCCTTAATGAAAAACTGTTTTTT. The entire variable domain, with the rest obtained from reference TRBV7-9 and TRBJ1-4, is as follows: DTGVSQNPRHKITKRGQNVTFRCDPISEHNRLYWYRQTLGQGPEFLTYFQNEAQLEKSRLLSDRFSAERPKGSFSTLEIQRTEQGDSAMYLCASSLETGGLNEKLFFGSGTQLSVL.

This clonotype was seen repeatedly, ten times or more. The V and J genes are TRBV11-2 and TRBJ2-7; TRBD2 aligns across 10 bases. V was pared by 2 bases and J by 6 bases, with 10 bases of the junction left unmatched. The CDR3 totals 16 residues. Germline values: CDR1 SGHAT, CDR2 FQNNGV. CDR3 protein: CASSLPKREGLSEQYF. The CDR3 DNA sequence: TGTGCCAGCAGCTTACCCAAGCGGGAGGGACTCTCCGAGCAGTACTTC.

This chain uses TRBV20-1 with TRBJ1-1, with 7 nucleotides matching TRBD1. Trimming removed 6 bases from V and 5 bases from J; junction bases left unmatched: 6. Looked up from germline, CDR1 is DFQATT and CDR2 is SNEGSKA (reference sequence). CDR3 length: 12 residues. The DNA for the CDR3 is TGCAGTGCAACGACAGGGCGTACTGAAGCTTTCTTT. Residues: CSATTGRTEAFF.

This clonotype was detected ten times or more. This chain links TRBV11-2 with TRBJ2-7, with 7 bases matching TRBD2. From germline, CDR1 is SGHAT and CDR2 FQNNGV. V lost 1 base and J lost 3; bases outside the gene matches: 9. The CDR3 runs 16 residues. CDR3 region: CASSLGGRASSYEQYF. The CDR3 coding sequence is TGTGCCAGCAGCTTAGGAGGGAGGGCCTCGAGCTACGAGCAGTACTTC.

This clonotype came up many times. The chain has TRBV3-1 and TRBJ2-7; TRBD2 matches at 8 bases. The CDR3 length is 15 residues. CDR1 LGHDT and CDR2 YNNKEL come from the germline V gene (reference sequence). The trim removed 4 bases at V and 3 bases at J, leaving 8 bases unmatched. The CDR3 loop reads CASSPFSGTDYEQYF. The DNA for the CDR3 is TGTGCCAGCAGCCCCTTTAGCGGGACCGACTACGAGCAGTACTTC.

This clonotype was seen ten or more times. This chain joins TRBV2 and TRBJ2-2, with D perhaps TRBD2 (6 bases). There are 14 residues in the CDR3. Trimming shortened V by 8 bases and J by 2 bases, and 12 bases separated the two germline ends. Germline V gene sequence: CDR1 SNHLY, CDR2 FYNNEI. The CDR3 spells CASWGLRNTGELFF. In DNA form, the CDR3 reads TGTGCCAGCTGGGGACTCCGAAACACCGGGGAGCTGTTTTTT. Combining the CDR3 with reference TRBV2 and TRBJ2-2 gives the whole variable domain EPEVTQTPSHQVTQMGQEVILRCVPISNHLYFYWYRQILGQKVEFLVSFYNNEISEKSEIFDDQFSVERPDGSNFTLKIRSTKLEDSAMYFCASWGLRNTGELFFGEGSRLTVL.

This clonotype was observed at least ten times. The DNA for the CDR3 is TGCAGTGCCCCCGGACAGGGAGGCAATCAGCCCCAGCATTTT. Its protein product is CSAPGQGGNQPQHF. The J gene is TRBJ1-5, the V gene TRBV20-1; 8 bases are a match to TRBD1. The CDR3 sequence is 14 residues long. Germline V gene sequence: CDR1 DFQATT, CDR2 SNEGSKA (reference sequence). Trimming cost V 6 bases and J 2 bases; bases outside gene matches: 6.

This clonotype occurred many times. Here the CDR3 reads CASSPGGYSYTDTQYF. The CDR3 region has the DNA TGTGCCAGCAGCCCCGGAGGATACTCTTACACAGATACGCAGTATTTT. This sequence joins TRBV11-2 and TRBJ2-3, with a possible D match to TRBD2 (5 bases). Germline values: CDR1 SGHAT, CDR2 FQNNGV. The CDR3 sequence is 16 residues long. Trimming took 5 bases from V and 2 from J, leaving 17 bases between them.

V and J are TRBV14 and TRBJ1-1; D gene uncertain. The V end lost 4 bases, the J end lost 7 bases, and 22 bases lay between the germline ends. Germline V gene data show CDR1 as SGHDN and CDR2 as FVKESK. The length of the CDR3 is 16 residues. The CDR3 region has the DNA TGTGCCAGCAGCCCTATTCTCTTCAGTCGGGCAGATGAAGCTTTCTTT. Protein sequence: CASSPILFSRADEAFF.

The chain combines TRBV4-1 with TRBJ2-4, with D possibly being TRBD1 or TRBD2 (5 bases each). Trimming removed 1 base at V and 1 base at J, with 14 bases between. The CDR3 covers 17 residues. CDR1 MGHRA and CDR2 YSYEKL come from the germline V gene. As DNA, the CDR3 is TGCGCCAGCAGCCAAGGACAGTTCGGGGCGGCCAAAAACATTCAGTACTTC. This gives the protein CASSQGQFGAAKNIQYF.

This clonotype was picked up many times. The V call is TRBV28, the J call TRBJ1-2; D is ambiguous. CDR1 MDHEN and CDR2 SYDVKM come from the germline V gene. This CDR3 region has 14 residues. V was pared by 2 bases and J by 6 bases, with 13 bases between. CDR3 nucleotide sequence: TGTGCCAGCAGTTTACCCGCCAAGCCCCATGGCTACACCTTC. Encoded protein: CASSLPAKPHGYTF.

This clonotype was recorded many times. The J gene is TRBJ1-1, the V gene TRBV6-1; the D is unclear. The CDR3 is made up of 13 amino acids. V was cut by 6 bases and J by 7 bases, with 15 bases left in between. Germline lookup yields CDR1 MNHNS and CDR2 SASEGT. DNA of the CDR3: TGTGCCAGCAGCCATCCTCTCCTCAATGAAGCTTTCTTT. The encoded protein is CASSHPLLNEAFF.

There are many counts of this clonotype. The genes are TRBV28 and TRBJ1-2; no clear D. V shed 3 bases and J shed 7 bases, with 15 bases lying between them. The CDR3 length is 14 residues. Germline loops: CDR1 MDHEN, CDR2 SYDVKM. The CDR3 sequence: CASSFGGGVRGYTF. The CDR3 nucleotides read TGTGCCAGCAGTTTTGGAGGCGGGGTCCGTGGCTACACCTTC.

This clonotype was observed a handful of times. A read error may be the cause here, since a much bigger clone is one base away. This chain links TRBV6-5 with TRBJ2-5, with a tentative D call TRBD2 (6 bases). Germline V lookup: CDR1 MNHEY, CDR2 SVGAGI. This CDR3 region has 15 residues. Trimming took 0 bases from V and 7 from J, leaving 15 bases between them. The CDR3 region is CASSYSRRAGGTQYF. CDR3 nucleotides: TGTGCCAGCAGTTACTCGAGGAGGGCCGGGGGGACCCAGTACTTC.

The table lists this clonotype with many counts. The chain uses TRBV28 and TRBJ2-7, with TRBD2 as a possible D gene (7 bases). Trimming pared 8 bases from V and 2 bases from J, leaving 19 bases between. CDR3 length: 15 amino acids. The germline gives CDR1 MDHEN, CDR2 SYDVKM. The DNA of the CDR3 is TGTGCCAGCCGAAAAGGCCAGGGGACTACCTACGAGCAGTACTTC. This translates into CASRKGQGTTYEQYF. Using reference TRBV28 and TRBJ2-7 for the parts outside the CDR3, the full variable domain is DVKVTQSSRYLVKRTGEKVFLECVQDMDHENMFWYRQDPGLGLRLIYFSYDVKMKEKGDIPEGYSVSREKKERFSLILESASTNQTSMYLCASRKGQGTTYEQYFGPGTRLTVT.